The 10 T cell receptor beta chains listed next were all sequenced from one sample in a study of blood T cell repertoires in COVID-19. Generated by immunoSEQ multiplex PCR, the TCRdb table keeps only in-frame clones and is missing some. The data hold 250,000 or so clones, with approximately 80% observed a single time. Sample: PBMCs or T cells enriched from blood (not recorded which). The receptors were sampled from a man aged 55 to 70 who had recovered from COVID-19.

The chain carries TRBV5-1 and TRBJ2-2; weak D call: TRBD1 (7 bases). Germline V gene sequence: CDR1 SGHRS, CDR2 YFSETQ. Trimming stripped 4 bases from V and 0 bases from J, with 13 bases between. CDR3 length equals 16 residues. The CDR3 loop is CASSDAGQTNTGELFF. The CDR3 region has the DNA TGCGCCAGCAGCGACGCGGGACAGACGAACACCGGGGAGCTGTTTTTT.

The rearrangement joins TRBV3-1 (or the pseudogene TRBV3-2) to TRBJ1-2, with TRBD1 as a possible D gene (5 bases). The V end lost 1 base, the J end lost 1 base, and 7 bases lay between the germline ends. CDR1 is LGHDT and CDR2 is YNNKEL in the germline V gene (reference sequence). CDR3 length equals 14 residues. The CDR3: CASSQVDSNYGYTF. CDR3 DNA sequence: TGTGCCAGCAGCCAAGTCGACAGTAACTATGGCTACACCTTC.

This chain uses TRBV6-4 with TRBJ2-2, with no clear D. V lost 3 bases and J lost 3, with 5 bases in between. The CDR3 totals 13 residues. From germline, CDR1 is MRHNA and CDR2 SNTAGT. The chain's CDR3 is CASSETDTGELFF. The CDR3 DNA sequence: TGTGCCAGCAGTGAAACAGACACCGGGGAGCTGTTTTTT.

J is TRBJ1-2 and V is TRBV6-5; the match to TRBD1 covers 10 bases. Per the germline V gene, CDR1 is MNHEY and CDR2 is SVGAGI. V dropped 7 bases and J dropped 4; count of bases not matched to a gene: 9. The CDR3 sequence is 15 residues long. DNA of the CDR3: TGTGCCAGCACCCCCGGACAGGGGGTCGTCTATGGCTACACCTTC. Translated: CASTPGQGVVYGYTF.

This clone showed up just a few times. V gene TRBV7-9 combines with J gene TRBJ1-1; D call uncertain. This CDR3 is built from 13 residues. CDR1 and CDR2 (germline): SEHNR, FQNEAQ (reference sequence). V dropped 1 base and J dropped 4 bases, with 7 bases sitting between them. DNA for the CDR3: TGTGCCAGCAGCTTAGAGCGTAGCACTGAAGCTTTCTTT. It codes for CASSLERSTEAFF. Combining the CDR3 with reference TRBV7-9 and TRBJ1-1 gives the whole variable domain DTGVSQNPRHKITKRGQNVTFRCDPISEHNRLYWYRQTLGQGPEFLTYFQNEAQLEKSRLLSDRFSAERPKGSFSTLEIQRTEQGDSAMYLCASSLERSTEAFFGQGTRLTVV.

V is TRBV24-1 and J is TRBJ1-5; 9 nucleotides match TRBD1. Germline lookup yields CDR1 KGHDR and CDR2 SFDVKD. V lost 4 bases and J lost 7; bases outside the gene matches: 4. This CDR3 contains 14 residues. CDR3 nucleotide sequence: TGTGCCACCAGTGAGACGACAGGGGGGCAGCCCCAGCATTTT. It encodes CATSETTGGQPQHF.

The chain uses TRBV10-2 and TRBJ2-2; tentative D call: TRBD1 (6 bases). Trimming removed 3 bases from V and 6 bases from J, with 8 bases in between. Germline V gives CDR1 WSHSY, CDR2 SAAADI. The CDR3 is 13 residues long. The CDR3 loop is CASSDTGSGELFF. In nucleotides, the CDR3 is TGCGCCAGCAGTGACACAGGGTCCGGGGAGCTGTTTTTT.

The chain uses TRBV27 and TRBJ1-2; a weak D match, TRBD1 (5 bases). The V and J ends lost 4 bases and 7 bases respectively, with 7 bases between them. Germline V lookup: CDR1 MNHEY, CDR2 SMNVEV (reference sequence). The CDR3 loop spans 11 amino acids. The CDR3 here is CASSSGAGYTF. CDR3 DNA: TGTGCCAGCAGTTCTGGGGCTGGCTACACCTTC.

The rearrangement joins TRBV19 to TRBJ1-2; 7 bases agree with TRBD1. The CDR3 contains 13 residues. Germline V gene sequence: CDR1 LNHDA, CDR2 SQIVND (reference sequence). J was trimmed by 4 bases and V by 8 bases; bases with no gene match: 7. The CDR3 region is CASLLPGGYGYTF. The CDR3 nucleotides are TGTGCCAGTCTCCTTCCAGGGGGCTATGGCTACACCTTC.

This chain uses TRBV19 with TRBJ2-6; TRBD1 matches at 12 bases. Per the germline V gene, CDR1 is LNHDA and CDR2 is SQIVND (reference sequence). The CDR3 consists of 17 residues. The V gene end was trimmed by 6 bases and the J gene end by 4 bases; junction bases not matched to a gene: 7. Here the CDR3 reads CASRPGQGAPGANVLTF. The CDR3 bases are TGTGCCAGTAGGCCGGGACAGGGGGCGCCAGGGGCCAACGTCCTGACTTTC. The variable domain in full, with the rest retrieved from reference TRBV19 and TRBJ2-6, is DGGITQSPKYLFRKEGQNVTLSCEQNLNHDAMYWYRQDPGQGLRLIYYSQIVNDFQKGDIAEGYSVSREKKESFPLTVTSAQKNPTAFYLCASRPGQGAPGANVLTFGAGSRLTVL.